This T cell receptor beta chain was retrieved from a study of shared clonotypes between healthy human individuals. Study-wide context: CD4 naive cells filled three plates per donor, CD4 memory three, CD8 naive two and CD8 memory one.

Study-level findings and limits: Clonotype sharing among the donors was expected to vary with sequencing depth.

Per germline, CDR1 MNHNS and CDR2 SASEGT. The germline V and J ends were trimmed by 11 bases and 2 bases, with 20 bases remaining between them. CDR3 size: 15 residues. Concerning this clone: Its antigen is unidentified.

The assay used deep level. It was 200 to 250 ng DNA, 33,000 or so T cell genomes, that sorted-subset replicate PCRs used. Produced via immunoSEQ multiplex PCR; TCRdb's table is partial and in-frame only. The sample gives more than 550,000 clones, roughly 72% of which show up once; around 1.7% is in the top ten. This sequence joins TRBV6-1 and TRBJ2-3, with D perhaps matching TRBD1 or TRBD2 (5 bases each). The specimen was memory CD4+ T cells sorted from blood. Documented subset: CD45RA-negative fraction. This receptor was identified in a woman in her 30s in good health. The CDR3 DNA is TGTGCCTGCGTGCTCCACGGGACCCCCACAGATACGCAGTATTTT. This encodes CACVLHGTPTDTQYF.